This T cell receptor (beta chain) was identified in a study of blood T cell repertoires in COVID-19. At the level of the study: Samples came from the United States, Italy and Spain, spanning acute and convalescent COVID-19. Sample material is recorded as cDNA or gDNA derived from T cells, B-cell-depleted T cells, or PBMCs.

Per the original data handling: The authors estimated nucleated cell counts from reference gene primer amplification. The protocol was immunoSEQ multiplex PCR, while the TCRdb copy is restricted to in-frame clones and leaves out a portion. V, J and clone size are those of that table, while D and trimming were read from the DNA. The sample carries 250,000 to 300,000 clones, 70% to 90% recorded once. The TCR originated in a woman in her forties with acute or convalescent COVID-19. Sequenced input: peripheral blood.

CDR3 sequence reads: CASNRAGGQETQYF. CDR3 DNA sequence: TGTGCCAGCAATCGAGCGGGGGGCCAAGAGACCCAGTACTTC. The chain links TRBV3-1 (or the pseudogene TRBV3-2) to TRBJ2-5, with 9 bases that match TRBD2. Germline lookup yields CDR1 LGHDT and CDR2 YNNKEL (reference sequence). The length of the CDR3 is 14 residues. V trimming: 7 bases; J trimming: 1 base; junction bases outside the gene matches: 4.